This T cell receptor beta chain was identified during a study of shared clonotypes between healthy human individuals. On the study more broadly: Each donor's CD4 naive and CD4 memory cells filled three plates apiece, CD8 naive two, and CD8 memory one.

Replicate PCRs for sorted subsets used roughly 200 ng DNA; this equaled 30,000 to 35,000 T cell genomes. Profiling relied on immunoSEQ multiplex PCR, and the TCRdb table lists in-frame clones only, not all of them. The sample includes 2 million to 2.5 million clones, almost 96% of them seen just once. With 2 bases removed from V and 5 bases from J, the gap between germline ends came to 6 bases. Germline V gene data show CDR1 as GTSNPN and CDR2 as SVGIG (reference sequence). The CDR3 sequence is 12 residues long. All donors were healthy HIV-negative adults lacking recent acute infections or vaccinations. CD45RA-negative memory and CD45RA+ naive subsets were split from the CD4+ cells.

The sample taken for sequencing was naive CD4+ T cells sorted from blood. This sample's subset: CD45RA+ positively selected. J is TRBJ1-4 and V is TRBV30; no definite D call. The sequence was collected from a man aged 18-30 years in good health. The CDR3 here is CAWSPRNEKLFF. CDR3 in DNA: TGTGCCTGGAGTCCAAGGAATGAAAAACTGTTTTTT. Using reference TRBV30 and TRBJ1-4 for the parts outside the CDR3, the full variable domain is SQTIHQWPATLVQPVGSPLSLECTVEGTSNPNLYWYRQAAGRGLQLLFYSVGIGQISSEVPQNLSASRPQDRQFILSSKKLLLSDSGFYLCAWSPRNEKLFFGSGTQLSVL.